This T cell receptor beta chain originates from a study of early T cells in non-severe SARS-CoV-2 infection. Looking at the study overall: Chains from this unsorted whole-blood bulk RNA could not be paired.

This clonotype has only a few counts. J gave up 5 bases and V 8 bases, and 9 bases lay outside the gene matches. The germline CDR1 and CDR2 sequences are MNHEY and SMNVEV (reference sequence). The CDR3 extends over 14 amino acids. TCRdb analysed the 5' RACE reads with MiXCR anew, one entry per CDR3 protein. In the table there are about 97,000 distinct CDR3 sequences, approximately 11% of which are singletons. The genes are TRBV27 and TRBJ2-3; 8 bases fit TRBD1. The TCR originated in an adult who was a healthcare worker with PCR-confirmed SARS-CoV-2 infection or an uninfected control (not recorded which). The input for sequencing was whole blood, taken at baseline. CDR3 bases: TGTGCCAGCTCTGTAGGACAGGGTCGAGATACGCAGTATTTT. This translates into CASSVGQGRDTQYF.